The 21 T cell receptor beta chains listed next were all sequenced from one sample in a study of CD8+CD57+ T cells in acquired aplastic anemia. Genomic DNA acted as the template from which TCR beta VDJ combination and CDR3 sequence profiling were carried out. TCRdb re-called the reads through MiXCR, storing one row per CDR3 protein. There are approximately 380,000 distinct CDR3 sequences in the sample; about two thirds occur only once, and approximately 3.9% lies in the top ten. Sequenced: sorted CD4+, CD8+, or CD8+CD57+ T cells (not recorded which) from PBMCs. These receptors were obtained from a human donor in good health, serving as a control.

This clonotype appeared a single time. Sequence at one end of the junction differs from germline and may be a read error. The CDR3 bases are TGTGCCAGCAGCATTACAGGGGACCGCGACAATGAGCAGTTC. Translated: CASSITGDRDNEQF. This chain joins TRBV7-2 and TRBJ2-7, with 7 bases lining up with TRBD1. CDR1 and CDR2 from the germline V gene are SGHTA and FQGNSA. This CDR3 is built from 14 residues.

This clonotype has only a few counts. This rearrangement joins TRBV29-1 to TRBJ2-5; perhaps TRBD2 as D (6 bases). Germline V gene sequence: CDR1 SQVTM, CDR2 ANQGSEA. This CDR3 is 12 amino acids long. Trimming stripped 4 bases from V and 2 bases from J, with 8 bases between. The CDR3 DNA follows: TGCAGCGTTGTGGGGGGTCAAGAGACCCAGTACTTC. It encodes CSVVGGQETQYF.

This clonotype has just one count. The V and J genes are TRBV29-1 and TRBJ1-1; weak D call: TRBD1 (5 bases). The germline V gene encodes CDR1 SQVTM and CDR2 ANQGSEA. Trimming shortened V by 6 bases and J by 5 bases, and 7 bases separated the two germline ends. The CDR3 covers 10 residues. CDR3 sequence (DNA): TGCAGCGTAAGGGGAACTGAAGCTTTCTTT. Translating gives CSVRGTEAFF.

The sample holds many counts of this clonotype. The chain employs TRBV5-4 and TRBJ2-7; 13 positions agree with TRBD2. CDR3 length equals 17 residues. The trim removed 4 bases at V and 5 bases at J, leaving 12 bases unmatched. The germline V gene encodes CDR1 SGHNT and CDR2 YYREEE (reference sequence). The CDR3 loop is CASSNGLAGAARDEQYF. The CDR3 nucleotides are TGTGCCAGCAGCAATGGACTAGCGGGGGCCGCTCGGGACGAGCAGTACTTC.

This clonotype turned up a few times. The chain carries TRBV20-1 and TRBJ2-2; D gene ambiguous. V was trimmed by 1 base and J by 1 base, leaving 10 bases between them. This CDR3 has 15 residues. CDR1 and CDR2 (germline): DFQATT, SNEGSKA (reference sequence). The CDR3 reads CSARVLAENTGELFF. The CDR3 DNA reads TGCAGTGCTAGAGTACTCGCTGAGAACACCGGGGAGCTGTTTTTT.

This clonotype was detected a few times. CDR3 loop: CASSLGRDNSPLHF. CDR3 sequence (DNA): TGTGCCAGCAGCTTAGGACGGGACAATTCACCCCTCCACTTT. J is TRBJ1-6 and V is TRBV7-6, with D possibly matching TRBD1 (5 bases). The CDR3 runs to 14 residues. The V gene's germline CDR1 is SGHVS and CDR2 FNYEAQ. Trimming took 1 base from V and 7 from J, leaving 8 bases between them.

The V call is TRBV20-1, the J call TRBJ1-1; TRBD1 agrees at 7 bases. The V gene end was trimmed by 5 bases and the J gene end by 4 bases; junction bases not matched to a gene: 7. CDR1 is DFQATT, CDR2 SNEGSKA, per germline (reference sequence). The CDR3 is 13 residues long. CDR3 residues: CSAGRQGVTEAFF. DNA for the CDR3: TGCAGTGCTGGAAGGCAGGGGGTCACTGAAGCTTTCTTT.

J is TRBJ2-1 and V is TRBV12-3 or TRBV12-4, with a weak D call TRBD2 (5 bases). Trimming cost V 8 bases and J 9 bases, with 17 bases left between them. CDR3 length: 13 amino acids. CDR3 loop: CASRNVYRGEQFF. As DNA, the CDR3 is TGTGCCAGCCGCAATGTCTATCGGGGTGAGCAGTTCTTC.

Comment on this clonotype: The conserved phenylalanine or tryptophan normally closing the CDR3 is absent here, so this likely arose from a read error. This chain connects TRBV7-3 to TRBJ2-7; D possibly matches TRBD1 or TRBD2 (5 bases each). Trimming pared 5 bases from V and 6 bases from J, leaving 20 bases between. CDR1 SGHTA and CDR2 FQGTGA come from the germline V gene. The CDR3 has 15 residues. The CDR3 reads CASSLAGTTGSEQYL. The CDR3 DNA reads TGTGCCAGCAGCCTAGCCGGGACGACGGGATCCGAGCAGTACCTC.

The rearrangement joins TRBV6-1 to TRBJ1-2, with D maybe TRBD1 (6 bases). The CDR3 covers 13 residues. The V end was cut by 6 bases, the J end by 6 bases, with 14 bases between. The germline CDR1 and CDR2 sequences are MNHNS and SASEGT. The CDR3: CASSPSRGHGYTF. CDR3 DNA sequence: TGTGCCAGCAGCCCGAGCAGGGGTCATGGCTACACCTTC.

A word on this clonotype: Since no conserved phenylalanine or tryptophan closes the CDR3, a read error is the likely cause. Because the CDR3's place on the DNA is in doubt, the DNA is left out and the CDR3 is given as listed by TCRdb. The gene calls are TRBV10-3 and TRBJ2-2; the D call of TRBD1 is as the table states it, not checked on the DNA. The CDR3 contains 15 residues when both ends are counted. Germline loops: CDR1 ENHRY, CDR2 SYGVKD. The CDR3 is CAISLEEGDSAEPFL.

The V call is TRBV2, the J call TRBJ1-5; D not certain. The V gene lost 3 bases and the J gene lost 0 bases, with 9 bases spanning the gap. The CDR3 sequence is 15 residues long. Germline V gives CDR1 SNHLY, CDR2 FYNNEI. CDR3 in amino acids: CASSDDRVSNQPQHF. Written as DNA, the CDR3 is TGTGCCAGCAGTGATGATAGAGTTAGCAATCAGCCCCAGCATTTT.

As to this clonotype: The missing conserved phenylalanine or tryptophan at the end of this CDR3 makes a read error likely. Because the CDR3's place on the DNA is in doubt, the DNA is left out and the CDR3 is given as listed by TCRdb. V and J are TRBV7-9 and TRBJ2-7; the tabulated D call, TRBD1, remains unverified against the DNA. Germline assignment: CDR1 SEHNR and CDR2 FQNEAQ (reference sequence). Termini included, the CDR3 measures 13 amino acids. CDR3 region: CASSRPNSHDFYL.

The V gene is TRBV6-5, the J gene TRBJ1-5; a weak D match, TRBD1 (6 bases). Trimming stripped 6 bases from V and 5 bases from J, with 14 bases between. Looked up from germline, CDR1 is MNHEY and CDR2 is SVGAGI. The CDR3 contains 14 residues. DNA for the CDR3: TGTGCCAGCAGACTACAGGGAGGGGATCAGCCCCAGCATTTT. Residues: CASRLQGGDQPQHF.

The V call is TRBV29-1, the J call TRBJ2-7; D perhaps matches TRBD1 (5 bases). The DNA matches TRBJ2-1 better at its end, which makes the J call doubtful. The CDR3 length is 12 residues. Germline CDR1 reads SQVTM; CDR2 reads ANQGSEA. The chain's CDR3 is CSVETNRNEQFF. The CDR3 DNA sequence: TGCAGCGTTGAAACTAACAGGAATGAGCAGTTCTTC.

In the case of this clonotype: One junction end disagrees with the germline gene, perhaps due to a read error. The CDR3 loop reads CASSLRQGDEQDF. The CDR3 DNA sequence: TGCGCCAGCAGCTTAAGACAGGGTGACGAGCAGGACTTT. The chain uses TRBV7-3 and TRBJ2-7; 7 nucleotides match TRBD1. Germline-derived CDR1 and CDR2 are SGHTA and FQGTGA. CDR3 length: 13 amino acids.

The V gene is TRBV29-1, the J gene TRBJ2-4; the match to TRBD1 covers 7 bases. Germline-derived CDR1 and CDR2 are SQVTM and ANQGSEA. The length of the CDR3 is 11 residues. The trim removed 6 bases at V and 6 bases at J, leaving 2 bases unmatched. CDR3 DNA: TGCAGCGTAGGGACAGCAAACATTCAGTACTTC. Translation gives CSVGTANIQYF.

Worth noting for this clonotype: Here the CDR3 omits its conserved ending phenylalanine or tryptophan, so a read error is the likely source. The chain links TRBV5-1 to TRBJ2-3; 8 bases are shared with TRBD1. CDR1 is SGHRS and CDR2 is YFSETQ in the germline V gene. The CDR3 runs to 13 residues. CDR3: CASSLQGAHTQYL. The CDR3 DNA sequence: TGTGCCAGCAGCTTGCAGGGGGCGCATACGCAGTATCTT.

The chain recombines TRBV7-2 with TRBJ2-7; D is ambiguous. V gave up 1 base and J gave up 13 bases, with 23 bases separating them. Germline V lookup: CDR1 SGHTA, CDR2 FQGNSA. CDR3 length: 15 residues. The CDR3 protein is CASSLEAFMNTEAYF. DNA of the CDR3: TGTGCCAGCAGCTTAGAAGCTTTCATGAACACTGAAGCTTACTTC.

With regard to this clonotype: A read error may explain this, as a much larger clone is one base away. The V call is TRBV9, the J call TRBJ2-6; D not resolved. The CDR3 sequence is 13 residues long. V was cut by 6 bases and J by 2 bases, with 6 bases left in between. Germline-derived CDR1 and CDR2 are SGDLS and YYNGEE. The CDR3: CASKPPGANVLTF. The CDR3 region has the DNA TGTGCCAGCAAACCCCCTGGGGCCAACGTCCTGACTTTC.

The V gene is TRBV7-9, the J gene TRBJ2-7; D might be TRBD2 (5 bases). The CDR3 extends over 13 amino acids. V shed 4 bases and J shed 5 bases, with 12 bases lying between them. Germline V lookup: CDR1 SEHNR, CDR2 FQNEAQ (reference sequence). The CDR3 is CASSWERRDEQYF. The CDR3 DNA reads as TGTGCCAGCAGCTGGGAGAGAAGAGACGAGCAGTACTTC.